The 32 T cell receptor beta chains below all came from one sample that was sequenced in a study of Graves' ophthalmopathy and Graves' hyperthyroidism. Amplification of the TCR beta CDR3 regions used RNA transcripts (as template). HTBI primers were employed in first-round RT-PCR, then a second-round multiplex PCR followed. TCRdb ran MiXCR on the multiplex PCR reads and lists one entry per CDR3 protein. Found here are under 800,000 distinct CDR3 sequences, 22% of them singletons; the top ten hold around 6.9%. Sequences were obtained from peripheral blood. All receptors come from a woman aged 18 to 35 with stable Graves' hyperthyroidism. Some clones in this sample may be carry-over from other donors' samples.

This clonotype was seen many times. V is TRBV11-2 and J is TRBJ2-2; D not resolved. The V gene lost 3 bases and the J gene lost 1 base, with 12 bases spanning the gap. The CDR3 is 16 amino acids. Germline V gene lookup returns CDR1 SGHAT and CDR2 FQNNGV. CDR3 in DNA: TGTGCCAGCAGCTTGTGGGATCCGGGGAACACCGGGGAGCTGTTTTTT. This gives the protein CASSLWDPGNTGELFF.

The chain couples TRBV5-1 to TRBJ2-2; D not certain. The germline V gene has CDR1 SGHRS and CDR2 YFSETQ. The CDR3 contains 17 residues. Trimming cost V 2 bases and J 0 bases, with 14 bases left between them. DNA for the CDR3: TGCGCCAGCAGCTTTTTGAGTCAGCTCTCGAACACCGGGGAGCTGTTTTTT. It specifies CASSFLSQLSNTGELFF.

The genes are TRBV6-5 and TRBJ1-1, with D unclear. The V and J ends lost 2 bases and 0 bases respectively, with 16 bases between them. The CDR3 spans 17 residues. CDR1 and CDR2 (germline): MNHEY, SVGAGI. CDR3 DNA sequence: TGTGCCAGCAGTTACCTTGTCGCCTCCACTATGAACACTGAAGCTTTCTTT. Protein product: CASSYLVASTMNTEAFF.

There are many counts of this clonotype. The CDR3 nucleotides are TGTGCCAGCAGTTCCGGGGACAGGGATGAGATTAAGGGTACTGAAGCTTTCTTT. The encoded protein is CASSSGDRDEIKGTEAFF. The J gene is TRBJ1-1, the V gene TRBV12-3 or TRBV12-4; 9 positions match TRBD1. The V and J ends lost 4 bases and 5 bases, in that order; junction bases with no gene match: 17. The CDR3 spans 18 residues.

This clonotype was found many times. The chain employs TRBV11-3 and TRBJ1-5; a weak D match, TRBD1 (5 bases). Germline V gene sequence: CDR1 SGHNT, CDR2 YENEEA. Trimming removed 1 base at V and 2 bases at J, with 12 bases between. The CDR3 spans 16 residues. The CDR3, as DNA: TGTGCCAGCAGCTTAGTCGGGACGGGCGGCAATCAGCCCCAGCATTTT. Translated, it gives CASSLVGTGGNQPQHF.

This clonotype was recorded many times. The genes are TRBV12-3 or TRBV12-4 and TRBJ1-6; D remains unclear. Trimming cost V 3 bases and J 9 bases, with 15 bases left between them. CDR3 length: 15 amino acids. This chain's CDR3 is CASSFSWGSGSPLHF. The DNA of the CDR3 is TGTGCCAGCAGTTTTAGTTGGGGTAGTGGTTCACCCCTCCACTTT.

This clonotype was observed many times. The rearrangement links TRBV6-5 to TRBJ1-2; D might be TRBD1 (6 bases). This CDR3 contains 17 residues. The germline CDR1 and CDR2 sequences are MNHEY and SVGAGI. Between the trimmed V and J ends, which lost 0 bases and 4 bases, there was a span of 18 bases. The CDR3 DNA is TGTGCCAGCAGTTACTCTGGGGTCGACAGGCCCCTCTATGGCTACACCTTC. This encodes CASSYSGVDRPLYGYTF.

The genes are TRBV7-9 and TRBJ1-6, with TRBD1 as a possible D gene (5 bases). Germline values: CDR1 SEHNR, CDR2 FQNEAQ (reference sequence). Trimming stripped 4 bases from V and 0 bases from J, with 10 bases between. This CDR3 contains 16 residues. CDR3 coding DNA: TGTGCCAGCAGCTATACCGGGACCTCCTATAATTCACCCCTCCACTTT. Translated: CASSYTGTSYNSPLHF.

In its sample, this clonotype was seen a few times. The chain employs TRBV29-1 and TRBJ1-1; maybe TRBD1 (6 bases). Trimming shortened V by 7 bases and J by 0 bases, and 15 bases separated the two germline ends. The CDR3 has 14 amino acids. CDR1 and CDR2 from the germline V gene are SQVTM and ANQGSEA. The CDR3 DNA reads as TGCAGCGCTGGGGACATAAACATGAACACTGAAGCTTTCTTT. Translating gives CSAGDINMNTEAFF. The variable domain in full, with the rest retrieved from reference TRBV29-1 and TRBJ1-1, is SAVISQKPSRDICQRGTSLTIQCQVDSQVTMMFWYRQQPGQSLTLIATANQGSEATYESGFVIDKFPISRPNLTFSTLTVSNMSPEDSSIYLCSAGDINMNTEAFFGQGTRLTVV.

This clonotype has ten or more counts. At one boundary the junction diverges from the germline segment, which might be a read error. This chain uses TRBV27 with TRBJ2-4, with 7 bases identical to TRBD2. CDR1 and CDR2 (germline): MNHEY, SMNVEV (reference sequence). This CDR3 comprises 15 residues. The CDR3 loop is CASSPTASGDDIKYF. As DNA, the CDR3 is TGTGCCAGCAGCCCGACAGCCAGCGGGGATGACATTAAGTACTTC.

V usage is TRBV30 and J usage is TRBJ2-7, with D possibly matching TRBD2 (5 bases). The V gene's germline CDR1 is GTSNPN and CDR2 SVGIG (reference sequence). This CDR3 has 12 amino acids. The V end was cut by 0 bases, the J end by 5 bases, with 8 bases between. The chain's CDR3 is CAWSVRGDEQYF. CDR3 bases: TGTGCCTGGAGTGTACGGGGAGACGAGCAGTACTTC. The whole variable domain, filled in from reference TRBV30 and TRBJ2-7, reads SQTIHQWPATLVQPVGSPLSLECTVEGTSNPNLYWYRQAAGRGLQLLFYSVGIGQISSEVPQNLSASRPQDRQFILSSKKLLLSDSGFYLCAWSVRGDEQYFGPGTRLTVT.

This clonotype was counted many times. The gene calls are TRBV6-2 or TRBV6-3 and TRBJ1-6; 8 nucleotides agree with TRBD1. V was clipped by 2 bases and J by 7 bases; unmatched bases: 1. CDR3 length: 14 amino acids. The germline V gene encodes CDR1 MNHEY and CDR2 SVGEGT. The CDR3 nucleotides read TGTGCCAGCAGTTACGACAGGGGAAATTCACCCCTCCACTTT. Encoded protein: CASSYDRGNSPLHF.

This clonotype was observed at least ten times. V usage is TRBV20-1 and J usage is TRBJ2-7; 8 bases align to TRBD2. V lost 6 bases, J lost 3 bases, and 10 bases stayed unmatched. Per the germline V gene, CDR1 is DFQATT and CDR2 is SNEGSKA (reference sequence). This CDR3 is built from 14 residues. The CDR3 DNA sequence: TGCAGTGCACCGCTAGCGGGCGGACTCTACGAGCAGTACTTC. Its protein product is CSAPLAGGLYEQYF.

This clonotype was counted many times. V usage is TRBV6-1 and J usage is TRBJ1-6, with 9 bases matching TRBD1. The trim removed 6 bases at V and 11 bases at J, leaving 2 bases unmatched. The CDR3 contains 12 residues. Germline V gene data show CDR1 as MNHNS and CDR2 as SASEGT. The CDR3 DNA reads TGTGCCAGCAGGGACAGGGGAGCACCCCTCCACTTT. Its protein product is CASRDRGAPLHF.

This clonotype was recorded at least ten times. V is TRBV2 and J is TRBJ1-2; D is ambiguous. Per germline, CDR1 SNHLY and CDR2 FYNNEI. V shed 3 bases and J shed 4 bases, with 15 bases lying between them. The CDR3 runs 15 residues. The CDR3 loop is CASSDNVMEFYGYTF. CDR3 DNA sequence: TGTGCCAGCAGTGATAACGTCATGGAGTTCTATGGCTACACCTTC.

Ten or more counts support this clonotype. The chain couples TRBV15 to TRBJ1-1, with D maybe TRBD1 (5 bases). The CDR3 is 15 residues long. V shed 0 bases and J shed 0 bases, with 8 bases lying between them. CDR1 is LNHNV, CDR2 YYDKDF, per germline (reference sequence). CDR3: CATSRDKGVNTEAFF. The CDR3 DNA is TGTGCCACCAGCAGAGATAAAGGGGTGAACACTGAAGCTTTCTTT.

Many counts were recorded for this clonotype. CDR3 amino acids: CASKPPRDRRNQPQHF. CDR3 bases: TGTGCCAGCAAACCACCTCGCGACAGACGCAATCAGCCCCAGCATTTT. J is TRBJ1-5 and V is TRBV28; a weak D match, TRBD1 (5 bases). V was cut by 7 bases and J by 2 bases, with 18 bases left in between. CDR3 length equals 16 residues. CDR1 is MDHEN, CDR2 SYDVKM, per germline.

This clonotype has a handful of counts. The genes are TRBV12-3 or TRBV12-4 and TRBJ1-2; D perhaps matches TRBD1 (6 bases). Trimming shortened V by 6 bases and J by 4 bases, and 18 bases separated the two germline ends. This CDR3 is 15 amino acids long. The CDR3 DNA follows: TGTGCCAGCAGCTCCCAGGGAAGGGGGACCTATGGCTACACCTTC. It yields the protein CASSSQGRGTYGYTF.

The gene calls are TRBV12-3 or TRBV12-4 and TRBJ1-1; tentative D call: TRBD1 (5 bases). With 3 bases removed from V and 4 bases from J, the gap between germline ends came to 9 bases. There are 13 residues in the CDR3. The CDR3 DNA is TGTGCCAGCAGTTTGACAGCCCTCACTGAAGCTTTCTTT. Residues: CASSLTALTEAFF.

This clonotype was observed many times. The chain recombines TRBV7-3 with TRBJ2-7; no firm D call. Per germline, CDR1 SGHTA and CDR2 FQGTGA. Trimming cost V 4 bases and J 6 bases, with 16 bases left between them. The CDR3 spans 14 residues. CDR3 region: CASSYRADGCEQYF. The CDR3 region has the DNA TGTGCCAGCAGCTACCGGGCCGACGGGTGCGAGCAGTACTTC.

The sample holds many counts of this clonotype. The conserved phenylalanine or tryptophan is not found at the CDR3 terminus, so this likely reflects a read error. The DNA is omitted, as the CDR3 cannot be located on it reliably, and the CDR3 follows TCRdb's listing. The chain is built from TRBV20-1 and TRBJ2-7; the D call in the table, TRBD2, was not verified against the DNA. The germline V gene has CDR1 DFQATT and CDR2 SNEGSKA (reference sequence). The CDR3 comprises 11 residues, both ends counted. The CDR3 region is CSASHGGTSQL.

The chain carries TRBV6-5 and TRBJ2-7; D might be TRBD1 or TRBD2, each matching 5 bases. Germline CDR1 reads MNHEY; CDR2 reads SVGAGI. The CDR3 runs to 12 residues. V dropped 4 bases and J dropped 10 bases, with 14 bases sitting between them. The CDR3 DNA reads TGTGCCAGCAGTTCATACGGGACGGAACAGTACTTC. Encoded protein: CASSSYGTEQYF.

This clonotype was detected a few times. The chain has TRBV6-5 and TRBJ2-7; 7 nucleotides align to TRBD1. The germline gives CDR1 MNHEY, CDR2 SVGAGI. The CDR3 length is 15 residues. Trimming removed 2 bases from V and 0 bases from J; junction bases left unmatched: 4. CDR3 loop: CASSYRGQSSYEQYF. The DNA for the CDR3 is TGTGCCAGCAGTTACAGGGGACAGAGCTCCTACGAGCAGTACTTC.

In the case of this clonotype: Possible read error: a much larger clone is one base away. V is TRBV11-1 and J is TRBJ2-5; D might be TRBD1 or TRBD2, each matching 5 bases. There are 19 residues in the CDR3. Germline values: CDR1 SGHAT, CDR2 FQDESV (reference sequence). CDR3 in DNA: TGTGCCAGCAGATCAGGGAGACCGGGACCGAGAAGATTTCAAGAGACCCGGTACTTC. Translation gives CASRSGRPGPRRFQETRYF.

This clonotype was observed many times. The CDR3 region is CASSMTGDNSPLHF. The CDR3 DNA sequence: TGTGCCAGCAGCATGACAGGAGATAATTCACCCCTCCACTTT. The chain carries TRBV28 and TRBJ1-6; D might be TRBD1 (6 bases). This CDR3 has 14 amino acids. Germline V CDR1 and CDR2: MDHEN, SYDVKM. V was shortened by 6 bases and J by 5 bases, with 11 bases between the two germline ends.

Details on this clonotype: The germline gene is not matched at one end of the junction; a read error may be the cause. V and J are TRBV6-2 or TRBV6-3 and TRBJ2-5, with D tentatively TRBD1 (6 bases). The CDR3 consists of 13 residues. Germline values: CDR1 MNHEY, CDR2 SVGEGT. This chain's CDR3 is CANSYSGDGTQYF. The CDR3 nucleotides are TGTGCCAACAGTTACTCAGGGGATGGGACCCAGTACTTC.

On this clonotype itself: The junction departs from germline at one end; a sequencing error may be responsible. V usage is TRBV6-5 and J usage is TRBJ1-1; no reliable D call. The CDR3 runs 13 residues. Per germline, CDR1 MNHEY and CDR2 SVGAGI. Here the CDR3 reads CASSYSTLGHPSF. In DNA, the CDR3 is TGTGCCAGCAGTTACTCGACGCTGGGCCACCCCAGCTTT.

This clonotype was seen repeatedly, ten times or more. The gene calls are TRBV20-1 and TRBJ1-6; D ambiguous. The V end lost 6 bases, the J end lost 7 bases, and 16 bases lay between the germline ends. The CDR3 is made up of 14 amino acids. Germline values: CDR1 DFQATT, CDR2 SNEGSKA (reference sequence). The CDR3 coding sequence is TGCAGTGCAAAAACAGCGTATATAAATTCACCCCTCCACTTT. Protein product: CSAKTAYINSPLHF.

This clonotype appeared a few times. The chain combines TRBV12-3 or TRBV12-4 with TRBJ1-2; D perhaps matches TRBD1 (5 bases). This CDR3 contains 14 residues. The V and J ends lost 5 bases and 8 bases respectively, with 18 bases between them. CDR3 nucleotide sequence: TGTGCCAGCAGTCGTCCCGGGACCGGGGGGGGCTACACCTTC. It codes for CASSRPGTGGGYTF.

This clonotype was counted many times. The CDR3 sequence is CASSYQAGAFEQYF. The CDR3, as DNA: TGTGCCAGCAGTTACCAGGCAGGGGCGTTCGAGCAGTACTTC. This chain links TRBV6-5 with TRBJ2-7; possibly TRBD1 for D (6 bases). This CDR3 is 14 amino acids long. From germline, CDR1 is MNHEY and CDR2 SVGAGI. V dropped 2 bases and J dropped 6 bases, with 14 bases sitting between them.

This clonotype was seen many times. The rearrangement joins TRBV30 to TRBJ2-2; TRBD2 is a possible D gene (5 bases). V lost 5 bases and J lost 1, with 14 bases in between. CDR3 size: 15 residues. Germline V gene lookup returns CDR1 GTSNPN and CDR2 SVGIG (reference sequence). The CDR3 is CAWAEAGLNTGELFF. As DNA, the CDR3 is TGTGCCTGGGCCGAGGCGGGTCTGAACACCGGGGAGCTGTTTTTT. The complete variable domain, with remaining parts taken from reference TRBV30 and TRBJ2-2, reads SQTIHQWPATLVQPVGSPLSLECTVEGTSNPNLYWYRQAAGRGLQLLFYSVGIGQISSEVPQNLSASRPQDRQFILSSKKLLLSDSGFYLCAWAEAGLNTGELFFGEGSRLTVL.

This clonotype was counted at least ten times. The chain recombines TRBV6-1 with TRBJ2-5; TRBD1 is a possible D gene (5 bases). CDR3 length: 12 residues. Germline lookup yields CDR1 MNHNS and CDR2 SASEGT. CDR3 DNA sequence: TGTGCAGCCAGGGCCAACCAAGAGACCCAGTACTTC. Its translation is CAARANQETQYF.